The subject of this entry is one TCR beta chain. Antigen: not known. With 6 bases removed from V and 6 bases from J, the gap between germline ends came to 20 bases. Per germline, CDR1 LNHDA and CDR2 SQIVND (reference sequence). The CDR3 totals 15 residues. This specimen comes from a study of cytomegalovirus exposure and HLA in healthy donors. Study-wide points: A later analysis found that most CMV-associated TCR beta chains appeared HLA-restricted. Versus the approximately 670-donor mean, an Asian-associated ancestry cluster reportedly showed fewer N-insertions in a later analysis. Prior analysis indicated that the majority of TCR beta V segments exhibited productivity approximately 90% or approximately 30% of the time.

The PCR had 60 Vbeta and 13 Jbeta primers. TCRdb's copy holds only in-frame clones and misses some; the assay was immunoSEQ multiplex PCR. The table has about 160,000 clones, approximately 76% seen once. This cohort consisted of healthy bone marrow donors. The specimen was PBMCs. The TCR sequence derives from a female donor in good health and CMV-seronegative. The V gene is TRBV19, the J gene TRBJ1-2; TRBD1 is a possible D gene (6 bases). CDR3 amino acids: CASSAGGGDANGYTF. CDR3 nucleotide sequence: TGTGCCAGTAGCGCGGGGGGCGGGGACGCCAATGGCTACACCTTC.